The 9 T cell receptor beta chains below were found in one sample sequenced in a study of blood T cell repertoires in COVID-19. Sequencing was performed with immunoSEQ multiplex PCR; in TCRdb, only in-frame clones are kept and a portion is missing. The sample comprises under 200,000 clones, roughly 90% of which are singletons, and approximately 0.56% rests with the top ten. The sequenced sample was peripheral blood. These receptors originate from a man aged 45-60 years with acute or convalescent COVID-19.

The V gene is TRBV19, the J gene TRBJ1-6, with 10 bases aligning to TRBD1. With V trimmed by 4 bases and J by 6 bases, 0 bases remained unmatched. The CDR3 extends over 14 amino acids. The germline gives CDR1 LNHDA, CDR2 SQIVND (reference sequence). The CDR3 is CASSRDRGNSPLHF. DNA of the CDR3: TGTGCCAGTAGTAGGGACAGGGGTAATTCACCCCTCCACTTT.

V and J are TRBV27 and TRBJ2-1, with D possibly TRBD2 on 6 matching bases. CDR1 is MNHEY and CDR2 is SMNVEV in the germline V gene (reference sequence). Trimming removed 11 bases from V and 4 bases from J, with 9 bases in between. CDR3 size: 11 residues. CDR3 protein: CAAGRYNEQFF. CDR3 nucleotides: TGTGCCGCGGGAAGGTACAATGAGCAGTTCTTC.

CDR3 loop: CASSVGGQGFGYGYTF. In DNA form, the CDR3 reads TGTGCCAGCAGCGTAGGAGGACAGGGATTTGGCTATGGCTACACCTTC. The chain couples TRBV9 to TRBJ1-2, with 8 positions matching TRBD1. CDR1 is SGDLS and CDR2 is YYNGEE in the germline V gene. Trimming took 0 bases from V and 4 from J; bases not matched to a gene: 8. The CDR3 contains 16 residues.

The chain carries TRBV28 and TRBJ1-5; D unclear. The CDR3 spans 14 residues. Germline V gene sequence: CDR1 MDHEN, CDR2 SYDVKM. Trimming shortened V by 4 bases and J by 3 bases, and 10 bases separated the two germline ends. CDR3 in DNA: TGTGCCAGCAGTTACAGACGGTCCAATCAGCCCCAGCATTTT. As protein: CASSYRRSNQPQHF. Full variable domain (outside the CDR3, taken from reference TRBV28 and TRBJ1-5): DVKVTQSSRYLVKRTGEKVFLECVQDMDHENMFWYRQDPGLGLRLIYFSYDVKMKEKGDIPEGYSVSREKKERFSLILESASTNQTSMYLCASSYRRSNQPQHFGDGTRLSIL.

The chain carries TRBV27 and TRBJ2-7; 10 bases are a match to TRBD1. The CDR3 length is 13 residues. Unmatched junction bases numbered 6, after V lost 5 bases and J lost 8 bases. Germline V gene data show CDR1 as MNHEY and CDR2 as SMNVEV (reference sequence). The CDR3 loop is CASSPGTGVKQYV. For the CDR3, the DNA is TGTGCCAGCAGTCCCGGGACAGGGGTCAAGCAGTACGTC.

The chain carries TRBV5-6 and TRBJ2-6; 7 bases are a match to TRBD1. V lost 2 bases to trimming and J lost 0 bases; unmatched junction nucleotides: 8. CDR1 is SGHDT, CDR2 YYEEEE, per germline. The CDR3 covers 18 residues. Here the CDR3 DNA reads TGTGCCAGCAGCTTCTACCGGGACAGACCCTCTGGGGCCAACGTCCTGACTTTC. The encoded protein is CASSFYRDRPSGANVLTF. Looking up the rest from reference TRBV5-6 and TRBJ2-6 gives the full variable domain: DAGVTQSPTHLIKTRGQQVTLRCSPKSGHDTVSWYQQALGQGPQFIFQYYEEEERQRGNFPDRFSGHQFPNYSSELNVNALLLGDSALYLCASSFYRDRPSGANVLTFGAGSRLTVL.

This sequence joins TRBV9 and TRBJ1-3; D call uncertain. Germline-derived CDR1 and CDR2 are SGDLS and YYNGEE. The CDR3 covers 16 residues. V shed 2 bases and J shed 1 base, with 13 bases lying between them. CDR3 sequence: CASSVDTTGSGNTIYF. Here the CDR3 DNA reads TGTGCCAGCAGCGTTGACACCACGGGATCTGGAAACACCATATATTTT.

This chain links TRBV4-2 with TRBJ1-5; no clear D gene. The CDR3 loop spans 15 amino acids. The germline V gene encodes CDR1 LGHNA and CDR2 YNFKEQ. The V and J ends lost 0 bases and 0 bases respectively, with 6 bases between them. DNA of the CDR3: TGTGCCAGCAGCCAAGATCGGGATAGCAATCAGCCCCAGCATTTT. Its protein is CASSQDRDSNQPQHF.

Here the CDR3 DNA reads TGTGCCAGCAGTCCGCGGACAGACGAAAAACTGTTTTTT. It codes for CASSPRTDEKLFF. This chain connects TRBV28 to TRBJ1-4; D may be TRBD1 (6 bases). Deletions cut 5 bases from V and 8 bases from J, with 12 bases between. The V gene's germline CDR1 is MDHEN and CDR2 SYDVKM. CDR3 length: 13 amino acids.